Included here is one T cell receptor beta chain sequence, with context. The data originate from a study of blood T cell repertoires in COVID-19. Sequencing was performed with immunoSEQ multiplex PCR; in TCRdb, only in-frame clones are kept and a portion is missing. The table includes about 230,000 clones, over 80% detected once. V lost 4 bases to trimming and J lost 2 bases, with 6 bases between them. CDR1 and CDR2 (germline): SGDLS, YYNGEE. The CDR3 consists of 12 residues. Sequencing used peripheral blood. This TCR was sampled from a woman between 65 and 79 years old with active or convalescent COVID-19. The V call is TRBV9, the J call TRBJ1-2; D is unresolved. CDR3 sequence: CASSYQNYGYTF. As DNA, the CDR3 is TGTGCCAGCAGCTACCAGAACTATGGCTACACCTTC.